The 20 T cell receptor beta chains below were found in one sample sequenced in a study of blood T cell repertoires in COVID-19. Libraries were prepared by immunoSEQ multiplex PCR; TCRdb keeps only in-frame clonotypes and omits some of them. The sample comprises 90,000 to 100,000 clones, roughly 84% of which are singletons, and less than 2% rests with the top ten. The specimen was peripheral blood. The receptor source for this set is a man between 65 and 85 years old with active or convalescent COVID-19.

CDR3 protein: CASNIQGASHNYGYTF. The DNA for the CDR3 is TGTGCCAGCAACATACAGGGGGCATCCCATAACTATGGCTACACCTTC. This chain links TRBV5-5 with TRBJ1-2; 9 bases fit TRBD1. Germline V gene lookup returns CDR1 SGHKS and CDR2 YYEKEE (reference sequence). With V trimmed by 6 bases and J by 1 base, 10 bases remained unmatched. The CDR3 loop spans 16 amino acids.

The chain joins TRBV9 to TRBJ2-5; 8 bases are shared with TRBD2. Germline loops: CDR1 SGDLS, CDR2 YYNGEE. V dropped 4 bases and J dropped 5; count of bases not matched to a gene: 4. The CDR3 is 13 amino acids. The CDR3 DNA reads TGTGCCAGCAGCCGCCCGGGGGGGGAGACCCAGTACTTC. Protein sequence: CASSRPGGETQYF. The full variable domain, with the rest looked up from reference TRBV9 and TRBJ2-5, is DSGVTQTPKHLITATGQRVTLRCSPRSGDLSVYWYQQSLDQGLQFLIQYYNGEERAKGNILERFSAQQFPDLHSELNLSSLELGDSALYFCASSRPGGETQYFGPGTRLLVL.

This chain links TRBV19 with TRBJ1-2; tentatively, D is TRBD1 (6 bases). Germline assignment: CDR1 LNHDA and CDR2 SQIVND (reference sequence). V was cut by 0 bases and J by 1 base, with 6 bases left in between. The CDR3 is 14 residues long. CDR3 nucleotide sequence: TGTGCCAGTAGTATAGAACAGGGTAACTATGGCTACACCTTC. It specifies CASSIEQGNYGYTF.

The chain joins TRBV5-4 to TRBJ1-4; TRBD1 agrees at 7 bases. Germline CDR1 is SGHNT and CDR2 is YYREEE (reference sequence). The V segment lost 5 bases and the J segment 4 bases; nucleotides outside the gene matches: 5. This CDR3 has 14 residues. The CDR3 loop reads CASSPGQNNEKLFF. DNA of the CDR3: TGTGCCAGCAGTCCGGGACAGAATAATGAAAAACTGTTTTTT. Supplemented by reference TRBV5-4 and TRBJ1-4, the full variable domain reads ETGVTQSPTHLIKTRGQQVTLRCSSQSGHNTVSWYQQALGQGPQFIFQYYREEENGRGNFPPRFSGLQFPNYSSELNVNALELDDSALYLCASSPGQNNEKLFFGSGTQLSVL.

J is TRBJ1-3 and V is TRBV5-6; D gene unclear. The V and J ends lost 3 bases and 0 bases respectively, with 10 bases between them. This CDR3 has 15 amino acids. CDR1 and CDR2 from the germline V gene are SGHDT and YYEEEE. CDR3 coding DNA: TGTGCCAGCAGCTCGAGGACTGCCTCTGGAAACACCATATATTTT. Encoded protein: CASSSRTASGNTIYF.

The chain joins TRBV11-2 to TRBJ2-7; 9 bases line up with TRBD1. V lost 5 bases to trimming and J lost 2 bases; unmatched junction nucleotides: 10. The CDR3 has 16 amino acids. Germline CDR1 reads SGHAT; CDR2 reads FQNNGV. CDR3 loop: CASSPGTGTGTYEQYF. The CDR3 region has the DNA TGTGCCAGCAGCCCCGGGACAGGGACAGGCACCTACGAGCAGTACTTC.

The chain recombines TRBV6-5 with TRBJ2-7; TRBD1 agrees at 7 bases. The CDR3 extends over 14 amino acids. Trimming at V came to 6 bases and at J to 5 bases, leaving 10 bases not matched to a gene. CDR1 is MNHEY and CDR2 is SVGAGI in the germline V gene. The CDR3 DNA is TGTGCCAGCAGCCCCGGAAGGGGGCGGGACGAGCAGTACTTC. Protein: CASSPGRGRDEQYF.

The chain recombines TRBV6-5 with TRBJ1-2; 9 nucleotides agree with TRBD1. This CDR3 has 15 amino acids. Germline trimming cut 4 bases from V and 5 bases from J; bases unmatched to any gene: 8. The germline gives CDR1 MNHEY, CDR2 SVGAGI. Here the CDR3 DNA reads TGTGCCAGCAGTTCTTCAGGACAGGGGTTTTATGGCTACACCTTC. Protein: CASSSSGQGFYGYTF.

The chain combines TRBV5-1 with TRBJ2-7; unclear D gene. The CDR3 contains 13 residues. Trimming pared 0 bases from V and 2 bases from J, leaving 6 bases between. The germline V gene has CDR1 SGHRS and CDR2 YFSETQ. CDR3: CASSLDGPYEQYF. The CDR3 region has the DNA TGCGCCAGCAGCTTGGACGGTCCCTACGAGCAGTACTTC.

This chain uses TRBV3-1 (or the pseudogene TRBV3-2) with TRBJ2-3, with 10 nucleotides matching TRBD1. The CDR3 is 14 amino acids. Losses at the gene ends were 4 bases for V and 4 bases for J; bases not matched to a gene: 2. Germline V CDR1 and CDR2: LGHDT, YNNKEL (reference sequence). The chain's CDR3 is CASSRQGAADTQYF. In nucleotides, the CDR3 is TGTGCCAGCAGCCGACAGGGGGCCGCAGATACGCAGTATTTT.

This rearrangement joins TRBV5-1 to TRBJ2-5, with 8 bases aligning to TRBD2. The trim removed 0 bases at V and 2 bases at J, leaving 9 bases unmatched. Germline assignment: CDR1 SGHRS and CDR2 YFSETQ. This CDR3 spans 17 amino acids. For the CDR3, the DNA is TGCGCCAGCAGCTTGGGGGTTGCAAGCGGGGGACAAGAGACCCAGTACTTC. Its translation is CASSLGVASGGQETQYF.

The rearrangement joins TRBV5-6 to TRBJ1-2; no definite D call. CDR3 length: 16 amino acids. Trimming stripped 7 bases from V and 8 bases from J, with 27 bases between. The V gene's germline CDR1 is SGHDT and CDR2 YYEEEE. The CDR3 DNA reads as TGTGCCAGCGGGATACGCACAAAAGGAGGGAAGGGCGGCTACACCTTC. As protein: CASGIRTKGGKGGYTF.

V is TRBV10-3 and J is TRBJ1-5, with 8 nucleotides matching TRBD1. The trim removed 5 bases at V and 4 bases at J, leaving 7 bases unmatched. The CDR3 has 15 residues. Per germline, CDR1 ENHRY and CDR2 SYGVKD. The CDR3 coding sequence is TGTGCCATCAGTACTCAGGGACAGGCGAATCAGCCCCAGCATTTT. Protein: CAISTQGQANQPQHF.

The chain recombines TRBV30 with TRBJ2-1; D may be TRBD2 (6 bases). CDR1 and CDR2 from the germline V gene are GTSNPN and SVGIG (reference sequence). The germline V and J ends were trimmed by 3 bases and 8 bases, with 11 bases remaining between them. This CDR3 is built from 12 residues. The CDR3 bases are TGTGCCTGGAGCGCTCTAGCGTATGAGCAGTTCTTC. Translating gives CAWSALAYEQFF.

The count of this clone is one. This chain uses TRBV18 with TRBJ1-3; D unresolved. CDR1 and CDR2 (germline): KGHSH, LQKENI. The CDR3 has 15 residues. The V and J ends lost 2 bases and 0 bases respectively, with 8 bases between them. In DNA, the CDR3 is TGTGCCAGCTCACCAGCAGACAACTCTGGAAACACCATATATTTT. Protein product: CASSPADNSGNTIYF.

The CDR3 bases are TGTGCCAGCCTGAAGGACAGCTACAATGAGCAGTTCTTC. Translation: CASLKDSYNEQFF. This rearrangement joins TRBV28 to TRBJ2-1; D perhaps matches TRBD1 (6 bases). V was clipped by 8 bases and J by 3 bases, with 11 bases between them. The CDR3 length is 13 residues. Per germline, CDR1 MDHEN and CDR2 SYDVKM.

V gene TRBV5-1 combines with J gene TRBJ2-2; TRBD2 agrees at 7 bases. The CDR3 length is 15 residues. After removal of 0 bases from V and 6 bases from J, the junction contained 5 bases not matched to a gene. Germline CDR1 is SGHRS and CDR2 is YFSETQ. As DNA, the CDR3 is TGCGCCAGCAGCTTGGGAGGCGGGGGTTCCGGGGAGCTGTTTTTT. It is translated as CASSLGGGGSGELFF.

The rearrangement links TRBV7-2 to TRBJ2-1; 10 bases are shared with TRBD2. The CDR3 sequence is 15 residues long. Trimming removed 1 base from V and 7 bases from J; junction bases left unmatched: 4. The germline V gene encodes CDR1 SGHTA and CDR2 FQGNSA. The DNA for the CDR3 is TGTGCCAGCAGCTTAGGTGGGACTAGCGAGAATGAGCAGTTCTTC. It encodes CASSLGGTSENEQFF.

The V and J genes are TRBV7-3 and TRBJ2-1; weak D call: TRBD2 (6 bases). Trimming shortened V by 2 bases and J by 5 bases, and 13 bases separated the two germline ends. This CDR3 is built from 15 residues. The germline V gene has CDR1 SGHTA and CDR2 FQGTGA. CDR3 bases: TGTGCCAGCAGCTTAGGAGGGCGGAGTAACAATGAGCAGTTCTTC. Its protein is CASSLGGRSNNEQFF.

The CDR3 region is CASSLGQGDTGELFF. In DNA, the CDR3 is TGTGCCAGCTCACTAGGACAGGGGGACACCGGGGAGCTGTTTTTT. The chain is built from TRBV18 and TRBJ2-2, with TRBD1 identical over 10 bases. V shed 4 bases and J 3 bases; nucleotides not matched to a gene: 2. Germline V gives CDR1 KGHSH, CDR2 LQKENI. The CDR3 is 15 residues long.